The clone carrying this TCR beta chain occurred many times. The sample belongs to a study of T cells in Graves' hyperthyroidism and ophthalmopathy. Germline V gene sequence: CDR1 MNHEY, CDR2 SMNVEV (reference sequence). The length of the CDR3 is 15 residues. V lost 5 bases and J lost 4, with 17 bases in between. Each patient was aged 18 to 65 and had newly diagnosed hyperthyroidism of under 2 months' duration. RNA transcripts yielded amplified TCR beta CDR3 regions. HTBI primers drove first-round RT-PCR of the TCR CDR3. TCRdb re-analysed the multiplex PCR reads in MiXCR, keeping a single row per CDR3 protein. This sample has fewer than 800,000 distinct CDR3 sequences; 15% to 20% occur once, and the top ten carry around 7.7%.

The receptor's source is a man aged 18 to 30 with Graves' hyperthyroidism. Input material: blood. The chain couples TRBV27 to TRBJ1-2, with D tentatively TRBD1 (5 bases). The CDR3, as DNA: TGTGCCAGCAGTCCGCAAGGGGACCCCTCCTATGGCTACACCTTC. Translated, it gives CASSPQGDPSYGYTF.